The present T cell receptor beta chain was sequenced within a study of blood T cell repertoires in COVID-19. Overall study context: The United States, Italy and Spain were the sources of the acute and convalescent COVID-19 samples. PBMCs, B-cell-depleted T cells, or T cells provided the cDNA or gDNA that made up the material.

With V trimmed by 2 bases and J by 9 bases, 3 bases remained unmatched. The CDR3 is 12 amino acids. The germline gives CDR1 MNHEY, CDR2 SVGAGI. In the original analysis: Amplification of reference gene primers provided the estimated nucleated cell counts. Using immunoSEQ multiplex PCR, the repertoire was profiled, and TCRdb retains in-frame clones only, with some absent. The DNA was the basis for D and trimming; V, J and clone size are from that table. The sample lists around 260,000 clones; around 89% were seen once. Sequenced sample: peripheral blood. The V gene is TRBV6-5, the J gene TRBJ1-1; 7 nucleotides match TRBD1. The origin of this receptor is a man between 25 and 39 years old with acute or convalescent COVID-19. CDR3 DNA: TGTGCCAGCAGTTACAGGGACAGCAAAGCTTTCTTT. As protein: CASSYRDSKAFF.